This TCR beta chain was recorded in a study of shared clonotypes between healthy human individuals. Looking at the study overall: Donors were a couple of women and a few men aged 18 to 49. Study-level points and caveats: Sharing across four donors was highest in naive CD4 (approximately 5%) and lowest in memory CD8 (roughly 0.4%).

The repertoire was sequenced with immunoSEQ multiplex PCR; TCRdb's copy has only in-frame clones and lacks some. Found here are about 2.3 million clones, around 93% of them singletons; the top ten hold 0.37%. The study separated CD4+ cells into CD45RA+ naive and CD45RA-negative memory subsets. Looked up from germline, CDR1 is SGHTS and CDR2 is YDEGEE. This CDR3 is built from 15 residues. Trimming pared 0 bases from V and 7 bases from J, leaving 14 bases between. Remarks on this clone: Its antigen is unidentified.

Sequenced material: naive CD4+ T cells from PBMCs. This sample's subset: CD45RA+ positively selected. The receptor was derived from a man younger than 35 in good health. Some clones in this sample may be carry-over from other donors' samples. The V call is TRBV5-8, the J call TRBJ1-5, with TRBD1 as a possible D gene (5 bases). For the CDR3, the DNA is TGTGCCAGCAGCTTGGATGGGGGGACGGAACAGCCCCAGCATTTT. Amino acids: CASSLDGGTEQPQHF.